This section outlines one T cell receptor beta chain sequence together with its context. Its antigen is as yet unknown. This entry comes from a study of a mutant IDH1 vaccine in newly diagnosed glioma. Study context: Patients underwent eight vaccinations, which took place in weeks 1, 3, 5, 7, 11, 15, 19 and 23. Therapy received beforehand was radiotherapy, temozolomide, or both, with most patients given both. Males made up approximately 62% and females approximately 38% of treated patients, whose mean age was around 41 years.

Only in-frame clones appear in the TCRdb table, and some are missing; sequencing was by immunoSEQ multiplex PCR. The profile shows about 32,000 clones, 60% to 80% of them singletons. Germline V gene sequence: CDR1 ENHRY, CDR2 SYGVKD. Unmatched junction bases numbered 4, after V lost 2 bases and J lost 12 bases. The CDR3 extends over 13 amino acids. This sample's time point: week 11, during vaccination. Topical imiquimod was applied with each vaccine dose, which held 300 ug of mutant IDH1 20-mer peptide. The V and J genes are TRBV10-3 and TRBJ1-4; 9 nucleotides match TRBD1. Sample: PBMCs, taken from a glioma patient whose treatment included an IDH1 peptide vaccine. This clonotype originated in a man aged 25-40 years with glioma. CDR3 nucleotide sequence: TGTGCCATCAGTGAGGAGAGGACAGGGGAACTGTTTTTT. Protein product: CAISEERTGELFF.